This T cell receptor (beta chain) was sequenced in a study of blood T cells in healthy people across ages. Total RNA amounts of at least 6 micrograms were extracted per sample. On this clonotype itself: Its specificity is not known.

A sample-barcoded 5' primer and a J-beta primer mix were used in a second PCR of roughly 7 to 11 cycles. TCRdb independently ran MiXCR on the 5' RACE reads; one entry per CDR3 protein. This table has about 1.8 million distinct CDR3 sequences, around half appearing once. The V and J ends lost 1 base and 0 bases, in that order; junction bases with no gene match: 15. CDR3 length equals 18 residues. Germline CDR1 is DFQATT and CDR2 is SNEGSKA (reference sequence). Notes on the study in general: Estimates drawn from one million T cells were deemed to understate diversity. Diversity was higher, and naive CD4+ cells more numerous, in long-lived donors than in aged donors. Possibly confounding the expanded clonotype changes was the fact that donor CMV status was unknown.

The sequence was collected from a woman aged 40 to 50 in good health. The chain joins TRBV20-1 to TRBJ2-7; TRBD2 aligns across 7 bases. The sample consisted of blood. CDR3 DNA sequence: TGCAGTGCTAGAGTCTTGAGGGAAGGAGCGGGGTTCTCCTACGAGCAGTACTTC. Translated: CSARVLREGAGFSYEQYF.